The entry that follows covers one T cell receptor (beta chain) sequence. V was clipped by 0 bases and J by 9 bases; unmatched bases: 9. Per germline, CDR1 LNHDA and CDR2 SQIVND (reference sequence). The CDR3 sequence is 17 residues long. From RNA transcripts, TCR beta CDR3 regions were amplified. RT-PCR in the first round (using the HTBI primer set) targeted the TCR CDR3. TCRdb recomputed calls from the multiplex PCR reads with MiXCR, one row per CDR3 protein. The sample records some 500,000 distinct CDR3 sequences, about 16% being singletons. This entry belongs to a study of T cells in Graves' hyperthyroidism and ophthalmopathy. Study-wide background: Peripheral blood was acquired at first diagnosis, ahead of any therapy whatsoever.

The PBMCs had their origin in roughly 9.8 ml of fresh peripheral blood. The sample comprised blood. This sequence originates from a woman aged 30 to 39 with Graves' ophthalmopathy. The chain joins TRBV19 to TRBJ2-1; 12 bases fit TRBD1. Written as DNA, the CDR3 is TGTGCCAGTAGTATAGAAATCGGGACAGGGGGCCTAAGTGAGCAGTTCTTC. It codes for CASSIEIGTGGLSEQFF.